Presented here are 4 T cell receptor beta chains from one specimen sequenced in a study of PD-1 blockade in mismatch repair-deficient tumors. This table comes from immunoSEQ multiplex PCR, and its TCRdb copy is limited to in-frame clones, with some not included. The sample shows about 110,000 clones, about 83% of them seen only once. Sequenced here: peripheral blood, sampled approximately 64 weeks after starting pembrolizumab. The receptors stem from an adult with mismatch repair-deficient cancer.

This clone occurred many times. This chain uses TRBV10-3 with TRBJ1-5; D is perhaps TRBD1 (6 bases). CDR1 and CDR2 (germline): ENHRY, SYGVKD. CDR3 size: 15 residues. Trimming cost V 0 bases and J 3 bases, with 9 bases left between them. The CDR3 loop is CAISESGGINQPQHF. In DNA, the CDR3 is TGTGCCATCAGTGAGTCAGGGGGAATCAATCAGCCCCAGCATTTT.

DNA of the CDR3: TGTGCCAGCAGGGTGGGACAGGGTATCTACGAGCAGTACTTC. Amino acids: CASRVGQGIYEQYF. This chain links TRBV6-1 with TRBJ2-7, with TRBD1 matching 9 bases. The CDR3 totals 14 residues. Trimming at V came to 6 bases and at J to 3 bases, leaving 6 bases not matched to a gene. Per the germline V gene, CDR1 is MNHNS and CDR2 is SASEGT.

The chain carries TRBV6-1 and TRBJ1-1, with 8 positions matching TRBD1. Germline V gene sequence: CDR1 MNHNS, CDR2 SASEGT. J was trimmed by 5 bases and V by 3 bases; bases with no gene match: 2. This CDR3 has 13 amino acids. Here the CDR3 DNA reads TGTGCCAGCAGTGATCAGGGGGCGACTGAAGCTTTCTTT. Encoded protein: CASSDQGATEAFF.

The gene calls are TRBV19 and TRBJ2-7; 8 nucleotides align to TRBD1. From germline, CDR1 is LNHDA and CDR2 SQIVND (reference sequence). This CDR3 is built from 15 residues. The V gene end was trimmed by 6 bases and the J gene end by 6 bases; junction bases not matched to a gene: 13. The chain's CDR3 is CASSPRQGQEGEQYF. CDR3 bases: TGTGCCAGTAGCCCCCGACAGGGGCAAGAAGGCGAGCAGTACTTC.